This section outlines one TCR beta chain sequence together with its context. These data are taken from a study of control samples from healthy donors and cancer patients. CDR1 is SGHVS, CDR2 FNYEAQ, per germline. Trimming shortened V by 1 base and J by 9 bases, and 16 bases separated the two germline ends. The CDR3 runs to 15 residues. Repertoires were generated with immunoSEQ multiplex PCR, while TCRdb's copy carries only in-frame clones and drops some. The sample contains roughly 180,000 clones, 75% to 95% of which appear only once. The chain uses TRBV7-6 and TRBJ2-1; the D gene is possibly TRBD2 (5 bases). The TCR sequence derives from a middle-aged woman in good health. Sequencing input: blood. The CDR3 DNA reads TGTGCCAGCAGCTTAGAGACAATCACGGGGAGTGAGCAGTTCTTC. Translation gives CASSLETITGSEQFF.